This T cell receptor (beta chain) derives from a study of T cells after yellow fever vaccination. This clonotype was found many times. Looked up from germline, CDR1 is MNHEY and CDR2 is SVGEGT. The CDR3 spans 15 residues. Trimming removed 6 bases at V and 4 bases at J, with 17 bases between. TCRdb redid the calling of the 5' RACE reads with MiXCR, one entry per CDR3 protein. The data show 140,000 to 150,000 distinct CDR3 sequences, roughly 6.7% seen once. The input for sequencing was CD4+ T cells sorted from PBMCs, taken 10 days after the yellow fever booster vaccination. The chain has TRBV6-2 or TRBV6-3 and TRBJ2-3, with a tentative D call TRBD2 (6 bases). This receptor was identified in a man younger than 45 who received the YFV17D yellow fever vaccine. In nucleotides, the CDR3 is TGTGCCAGCAGACGGCCGGGAGATCGCCCAGATACGCAGTATTTT. Amino acids: CASRRPGDRPDTQYF.